This T cell receptor (beta chain) was identified in a study of spatial heterogeneity in lung cancer. Study-wide background: After resection, follow-up PBMC samples were sequenced when available, at a median of roughly two years later.

Single TCR cDNA molecules each had their own unique molecular identifier. Each CDR3 protein is one row after TCRdb ran MiXCR on the 5' RACE reads. The repertoire holds approximately 100,000 distinct CDR3 sequences, with just under 20% as singletons. V was pared by 6 bases and J by 6 bases, with 11 bases of the junction left unmatched. The germline gives CDR1 MNHNS, CDR2 SASEGT. The CDR3 totals 16 residues. Only a few counts were recorded for this clonotype. Time point meaning: blood at routine non-recurrence follow-up after resection. In each case, whole RNA from tumor, nontumor lung or frozen PBMC was sequenced unsorted.

The material was PBMCs, obtained at follow-up. This chain joins TRBV6-1 and TRBJ1-6; TRBD1 matches 7 bases. The TCR originated in a male donor with early-stage non-small cell lung cancer. This CDR3 is CASRSPRQGFNSPLHF. In DNA form, the CDR3 reads TGTGCCAGCAGAAGCCCTAGACAGGGTTTTAATTCACCCCTCCACTTT.